This T cell receptor (beta chain) is drawn from a study of blood T cell repertoires in COVID-19 (TCRdb year 2020). Notes on the research overall: Collaborator samples came from the United States, Italy and Spain and covered acute and convalescent phases of COVID-19. The repertoires were released in a freely available public database meant as a resource for research on the immune response to SARS-CoV-2. Where available, HLA class I and class II types were obtained from metadata supplied by the sample provider rather than from assay-based typing. Sample metadata almost always included a de-identified subject ID, COVID-19 status, age in years and sex. The prospective study material was composed of cDNA or gDNA derived from T cells, B-cell-depleted T cells, or PBMCs. The samples were drawn from two sources: the first 160 participants of the ongoing ImmuneRACE study, and 950 to 1,500 subjects contributed by 6 global collaborators. The dataset comprised deeply sampled blood TCRbeta repertoires from subjects exposed to, actively infected with, or recovered from COVID-19. General findings and caveats noted by the study authors: The quantity of clinical and demographic metadata differed by source and by participant and was supplied without curation.

TCRbeta CDR3 regions were amplified from genomic DNA by means of the immunoSEQ Assay, a bias-controlled multiplex PCR. In the paper's pipeline: The number of nucleated cells in each sample was estimated by amplification of reference gene primers within the assay. To quantify the absolute abundance of each unique TCRbeta CDR3 rearrangement, sequence reads were collapsed and filtered. For each sample, productive Simpson clonality was calculated as the square root of Simpson's diversity index over productive rearrangements. This immuneACCESS table, as held by TCRdb, lists in-frame sequences with V and J called but not all clones. Of the missing ones, under half trace to an unresolved V gene in checked studies; the others have no known cause. Clone size and V and J calls were adopted from that table, with D and trimming inferred from the DNA. This sample lists about 290,000 clones; 85% to 90% were detected once. Of the sample, around 10% is held by the ten largest clones.

Comments on this clone: Its antigen has not been determined. It has no much larger one-base neighbor in the sample; base qualities were not kept.

Cut back by 2 bases and 10 bases, the V and J ends lie 18 bases apart. Including the terminal cysteine and phenylalanine, the CDR3 comprises 15 residues. Here the CDR3 DNA is all that survives: 45 bases in frame from base 1. The germline V gene (reference sequence) specifies SEHNR as CDR1 and FQNEAQ as CDR2. In Seattle, one collaborating source enrolled patients while the infection was active and tracked those patients longitudinally over the course of disease. Whole blood was collected in K2EDTA tubes by collaborating institutions according to the institutions' own protocols. For TCRbeta analysis, collaborators shipped samples as frozen whole blood, isolated PBMCs, or DNA extracted from either of those sample types.

The chain links TRBV7-9 with TRBJ2-1; TRBD2 might be the D gene, on 5 matching bases. The source is a woman under 40 with COVID-19, enrolled during active disease. Sequencing was performed on peripheral blood. The CDR3 region has the sequence CASSLTSARGGEQFF. The DNA reads as follows: TGTGCCAGCAGCTTAACGAGCGCCCGAGGCGGGGAGCAGTTCTTC.